This T cell receptor (beta chain) emerged from a study of blood T cells in healthy people across ages (dated by TCRdb to the mid-2010s). With respect to the entire study: Template switching captured roughly one uniquely barcoded TCR beta cDNA molecule per two T cells in model experiments. Four age groups were formed from the donors: young (average around 15 years), middle-aged (roughly 38), aged (62) and long-lived (less than 85). To avoid experimental bias, donors of different ages were spread randomly across the sequencing lanes. Age-related changes in TCR beta repertoire diversity were measured in the study by deep sequencing normalized with unique cDNA molecular identifiers. The study analyzed two additional independent replicas of 1 million unique cDNA reads from the same blood draw for two donors, one aged 18 to 30 and one aged 80 or older. Summary of the overall study and its limitations: Estimates of total diversity from one million sequenced T cells were regarded as lower bounds and underestimates. As age increased, observed TCR beta diversity per million T cells dropped in a roughly linear way, and a significant reduction was already evident by age 40. Donor CMV infection status was unknown, potentially confounding age-related changes in expanded clonotypes. A strong correlation was found between observed TCR beta diversity and the percentage of naive T cells measured by flow cytometry. Since profiling was done on bulk unsorted PBMCs, naive and antigen-experienced compartments could not be conclusively compared. The long-lived group showed more naive CD4+ T cells, fewer expanded clones and increased TCR diversity than the aged group, suggesting age selection.

The roughly 37 donors, aged 6 to 90 years, were systemically healthy Caucasian individuals from Russia. Ten milliliters of peripheral blood were drawn from each donor into EDTA-treated Vacutainer tubes. Ficoll-Paque density-gradient centrifugation was used to isolate PBMCs, with at least 6.5 million per sample. Total RNA was extracted from PBMCs with Trizol reagent, with at least 5 micrograms obtained per sample. Naive CD45RAhigh/CD27high T cell percentages were measured by flow cytometry on a PBMC aliquot from every donor. This clonotype was detected ten times or more. The antigen it binds to is not known. No much larger clone exists at a distance of one base, and base qualities are not known. Libraries were constructed by 5' RACE. Sequencing was carried out with an Illumina HiSeq 2500. The second PCR ran for about 7 to 11 cycles and used a J-beta primer mix along with a sample-barcoded 5' primer. A unique molecular identifier was introduced onto each TCR beta cDNA molecule by a template-switch 5' adaptor carrying 12 random nucleotides. Each sample yielded at least 3 million CDR3-containing paired-end reads. The Mint cDNA synthesis kit, primed by a TRBC-specific oligonucleotide, was used to synthesize first-strand cDNA from all RNA. Following uracil-DNA glycosylase treatment, all cDNA underwent a first 18-cycle PCR with the universal primers M1SS and BC2_uni_R. As for the original processing: Normalization of each sample was performed by random selection of 1 million high-quality reads, each carrying a distinct molecular identifier. Reads sharing molecular identifiers were discarded rather than binned into consensus sequences. MiTCR, set to a Q25 quality threshold and the strictest error-elimination algorithm, was used for CDR3 identification, clonotype clustering and error correction. A nonparametric unseen species model using Euler transformation provided a lower-bound estimate of total TCR beta diversity. TCRdb trimmed the raw reads at Q25, called clones with MiXCR and kept productive beta chains. Each CDR3 protein appears once, grouped with its most common genes and DNA. TCRdb's processing, not the authors', yielded these V and J calls. This sample lists 650,000 to 1,000,000 distinct CDR3 sequences; roughly 35% were detected once. 13% of the sample comes from the top ten.

V loses 0 bases of germline sequence and J loses 2 bases, and the interval between the two ends is 1 base. From a lookup of the germline V gene, CDR1 and CDR2 are SGHRS and YFSETQ. The CDR3 covers 12 residues, taking in both the cysteine and the phenylalanine. Solely the CDR3 DNA is kept, with 36 bases framed from the first base. The sequence derives from a man between 18 and 29 years old in good health. This chain joins TRBV5-1 to TRBJ2-3; there is no confident call for the D gene. Sequencing used blood. The CDR3 protein: CASSLDTDTQYF. The DNA sequence is given as TGCGCCAGCAGCTTGGACACAGATACGCAGTATTTT.